This TCR beta chain originates from a study of beta chain features in type 1 diabetes (dated by TCRdb to the late 2010s). Background on the whole study: Patients and healthy donors did not differ in mean age, gender distribution, total cell number or subset yield. Across all samples, 90 million to 130 million sorted cells were examined, and cell number per subset correlated strongly with RNA yield. The study compared the TCRB repertoires of sorted circulating CD4+ T cell subsets in recently diagnosed type 1 diabetes patients with those in matched healthy donors. Naive and central memory subsets were obtained from all 30 or so donors, but regulatory and stem cell-like memory subsets were isolated from only 8 patients and about 8 healthy donors.

The study at large found these results: Because cDNA was sequenced instead of genomic DNA, activated cells with high expression could be over-represented, although the groups did not differ in activation or CD3 levels. PCR might favor shorter templates, but patient and control samples were amplified and corrected together, so any skew would affect both groups equally. At VDJ recombination sites, type 1 diabetes patients had fewer insertions and more deleted nucleotides, which implies abnormalities in thymic rearrangement. Type 1 diabetes patients showed a moderate but significant shortening of TCRB CDR3 length in all four CD4+ subsets. The naive, central memory and regulatory TCRB repertoires appeared to resemble one another more closely among patients than among healthy donors. Only small numbers of individuals were included in the HLA sub-analyses, which left unresolved whether HLA type had any influence on TCRB rearrangement.

A single peripheral blood draw of roughly 0.11 L on average was collected from each donor into heparinised tubes. Using a panel that included CD45RO, CCR7, CD25, CD127, CD95 and CD27, naive, central memory, regulatory and stem cell-like memory CD4+ T cells were sorted on a BD FACSAria II. Purity was above 98% for every sorted population. Right away, PBMCs were isolated by Lymphoprep density gradient centrifugation and were stained directly, with no culture step. Samples were stained and sorted in pairs, with one healthy donor and one patient per experiment, so that batch effects were minimized. All of the isolated RNA was reverse transcribed with the High Capacity cDNA Reverse Transcription Kit, so expressed TCRB transcripts were sequenced. Naive, central memory and regulatory T cell samples underwent deep immunoSEQ sequencing, averaging approximately 3.5 million total reads per sample. Sorted cells were lysed in RLT buffer and RNA was extracted with DNase-treated RNeasy Micro or Mini kits, depending on cell number. Each cell subset was processed separately to prevent cross-contamination, with patient and healthy donor samples processed together. Using the immunoSEQ multiplex PCR, TCRB sequences were amplified from cDNA into 87-bp fragments spanning the CDR3 region. Amplicons were sequenced on the Illumina HiSeq platform. From the authors' description of their analysis: PCR bias was corrected computationally using synthetic template baselines, and reads within Hamming distance 2 were collapsed, with unmergeable singletons discarded. Reads were aligned to IMGT to assign V, D and J genes, CDR3 length, and insertions or deletions at six rearrangement sites. Within each subset, clonotype counts were normalized to sorted cell number, and only after that were true diversity and Gini coefficients computed with the tcR R package. The overlap coefficient, calculated on TCRB nucleotide sequences, was used to quantify repertoire sharing. Out-of-frame TCRB sequences from naive cells were analyzed to stand in for the pre-selection repertoire. TCRdb limited this immuneACCESS table to in-frame rearrangements with V and J called. A share of clones is missing; checked studies link under half to unresolved V genes, and the rest is unexplained. That table supplies the V and J calls and clone size; D and trimming were determined from the DNA. The sample records some 900,000 clones, 15% to 20% of which are singletons. Roughly 0.025% of the sample lies in the top ten.

V has 4 bases trimmed and J has 5 bases trimmed; junction bases matching no gene number 6. CDR1 and CDR2 were assigned from the germline V gene (reference sequence) as SGHNT and YYREEE. The CDR3 starts with the cysteine, ends with the phenylalanine, and has 13 residues. Only the CDR3 region is kept as DNA, spanning 39 bases read in frame from base 1. About this clone itself: The specificity of this receptor is unknown. No much larger clonotype is one base removed from it; base qualities were not supplied.

The origin of this receptor is a woman aged 18 to 35 in good health. Recombination connected TRBV5-4 to TRBJ2-7, and 7 bases in between align with TRBD1. Source material: naive CD4+ T cells from blood. Reading the label with the study, this specimen's cell subset or site is: true naive CD4+ T cells. The CDR3 reads CASSSRDSHEQYF. The DNA is TGTGCCAGCAGCAGTAGGGACAGCCACGAGCAGTACTTC.